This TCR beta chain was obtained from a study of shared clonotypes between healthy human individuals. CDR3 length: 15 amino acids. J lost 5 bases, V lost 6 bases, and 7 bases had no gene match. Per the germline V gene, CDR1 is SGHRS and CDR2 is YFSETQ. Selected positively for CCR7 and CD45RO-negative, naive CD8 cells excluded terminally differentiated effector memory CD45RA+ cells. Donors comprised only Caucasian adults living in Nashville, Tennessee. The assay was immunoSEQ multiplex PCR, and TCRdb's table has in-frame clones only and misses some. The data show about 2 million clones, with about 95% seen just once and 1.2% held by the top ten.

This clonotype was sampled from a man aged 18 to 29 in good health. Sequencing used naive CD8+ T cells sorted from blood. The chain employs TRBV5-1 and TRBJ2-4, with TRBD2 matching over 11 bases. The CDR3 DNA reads TGCGCCAGCAAACTAGCGGGGGCCCCTCAAAACATTCAGTACTTC. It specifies CASKLAGAPQNIQYF.